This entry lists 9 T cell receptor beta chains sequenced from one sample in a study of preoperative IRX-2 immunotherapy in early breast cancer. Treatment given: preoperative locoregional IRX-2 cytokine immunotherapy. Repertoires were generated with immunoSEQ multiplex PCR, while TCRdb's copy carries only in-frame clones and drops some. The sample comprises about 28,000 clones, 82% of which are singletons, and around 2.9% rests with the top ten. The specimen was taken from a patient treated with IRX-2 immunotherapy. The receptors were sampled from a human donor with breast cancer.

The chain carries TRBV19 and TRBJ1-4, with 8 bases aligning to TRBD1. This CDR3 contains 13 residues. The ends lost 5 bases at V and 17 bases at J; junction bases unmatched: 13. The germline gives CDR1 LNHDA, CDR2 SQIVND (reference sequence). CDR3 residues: CASSSDRVRGLFF. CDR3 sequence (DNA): TGTGCCAGTAGTTCGGACAGGGTTCGGGGGCTTTTTTTT. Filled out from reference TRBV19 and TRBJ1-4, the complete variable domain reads DGGITQSPKYLFRKEGQNVTLSCEQNLNHDAMYWYRQDPGQGLRLIYYSQIVNDFQKGDIAEGYSVSREKKESFPLTVTSAQKNPTAFYLCASSSDRVRGLFFGSGTQLSVL.

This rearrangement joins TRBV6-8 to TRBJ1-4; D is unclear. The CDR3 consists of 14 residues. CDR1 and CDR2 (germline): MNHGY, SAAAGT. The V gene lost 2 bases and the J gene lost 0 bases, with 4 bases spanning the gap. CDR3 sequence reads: CASSYVATNEKLFF. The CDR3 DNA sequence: TGTGCCAGCAGTTACGTTGCAACTAATGAAAAACTGTTTTTT.

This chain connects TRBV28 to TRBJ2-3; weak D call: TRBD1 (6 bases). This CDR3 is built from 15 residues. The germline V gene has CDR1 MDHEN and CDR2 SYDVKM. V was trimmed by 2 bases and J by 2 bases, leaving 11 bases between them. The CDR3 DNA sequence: TGTGCCAGCAGTTTAAGGGGGACCTACACAGATACGCAGTATTTT. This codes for CASSLRGTYTDTQYF.

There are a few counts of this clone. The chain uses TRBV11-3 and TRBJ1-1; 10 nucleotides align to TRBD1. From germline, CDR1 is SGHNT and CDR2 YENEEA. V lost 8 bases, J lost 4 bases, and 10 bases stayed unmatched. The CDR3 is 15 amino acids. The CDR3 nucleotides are TGTGCCAGCGGAAGGACAGGGGGTTTGGGCACTGAAGCTTTCTTT. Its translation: CASGRTGGLGTEAFF.

CDR3 bases: TGTGCCAATGGGCCCGGGACAGGGAGAGGCGATGAAGCTTTCTTT. Its translation is CANGPGTGRGDEAFF. The genes are TRBV19 and TRBJ1-1, with 9 bases lining up with TRBD1. CDR3 length equals 15 residues. Germline CDR1 reads LNHDA; CDR2 reads SQIVND (reference sequence). J gave up 7 bases and V 10 bases, and 16 bases lay outside the gene matches. Variable domain in full (rest from reference TRBV19 and TRBJ1-1): DGGITQSPKYLFRKEGQNVTLSCEQNLNHDAMYWYRQDPGQGLRLIYYSQIVNDFQKGDIAEGYSVSREKKESFPLTVTSAQKNPTAFYLCANGPGTGRGDEAFFGQGTRLTVV.

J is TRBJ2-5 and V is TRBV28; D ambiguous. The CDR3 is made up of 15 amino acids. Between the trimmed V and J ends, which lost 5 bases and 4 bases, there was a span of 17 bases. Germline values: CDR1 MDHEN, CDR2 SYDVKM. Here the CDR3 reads CASSPPYGPRETQYF. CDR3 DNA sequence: TGTGCCAGCAGTCCCCCCTATGGGCCCCGAGAGACCCAGTACTTC.

In DNA form, the CDR3 reads TGTGCCAGCAGCTCAAGACAGGGAAAGAACACTGAAGCTTTCTTT. Translating gives CASSSRQGKNTEAFF. The rearrangement uses TRBV11-3 and TRBJ1-1; 7 bases are shared with TRBD1. Looked up from germline, CDR1 is SGHNT and CDR2 is YENEEA. This CDR3 is 15 amino acids long. Losses at the gene ends were 4 bases for V and 1 base for J; bases not matched to a gene: 6.

CDR3 in DNA: TGTGCCAGCAGCTCGGCCCAGGGGAACACTGAAGCTTTCTTT. Protein product: CASSSAQGNTEAFF. The V call is TRBV11-3, the J call TRBJ1-1; a weak D match, TRBD1 (5 bases). The germline V gene encodes CDR1 SGHNT and CDR2 YENEEA. V was trimmed by 4 bases and J by 1 base, leaving 10 bases between them. The CDR3 sequence is 14 residues long.

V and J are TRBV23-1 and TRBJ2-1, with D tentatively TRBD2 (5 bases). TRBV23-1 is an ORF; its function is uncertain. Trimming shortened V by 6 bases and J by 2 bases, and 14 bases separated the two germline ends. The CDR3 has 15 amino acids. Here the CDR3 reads CASSPLLVAYNEQFF. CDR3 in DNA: TGCGCCAGCAGCCCGTTACTAGTCGCCTACAATGAGCAGTTCTTC.